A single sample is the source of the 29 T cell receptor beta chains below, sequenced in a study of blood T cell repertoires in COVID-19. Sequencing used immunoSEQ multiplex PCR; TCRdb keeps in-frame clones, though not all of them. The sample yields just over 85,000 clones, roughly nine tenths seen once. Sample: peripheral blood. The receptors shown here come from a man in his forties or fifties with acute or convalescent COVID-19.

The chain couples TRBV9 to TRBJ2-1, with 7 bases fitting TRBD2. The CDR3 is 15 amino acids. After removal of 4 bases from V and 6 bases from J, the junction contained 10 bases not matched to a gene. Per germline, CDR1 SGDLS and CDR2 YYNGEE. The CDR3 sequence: CASSPREVRINEQFF. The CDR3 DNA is TGTGCCAGCAGCCCCCGGGAGGTGAGGATCAATGAGCAGTTCTTC.

The DNA of the CDR3 is TGTGCCTGGAGCTACAGCAGCAATGAGCAGTTCTTC. Residues: CAWSYSSNEQFF. The V call is TRBV30, the J call TRBJ2-1; no clear D. The CDR3 runs 12 residues. V dropped 3 bases and J dropped 6 bases, with 9 bases sitting between them. The germline CDR1 and CDR2 sequences are GTSNPN and SVGIG (reference sequence).

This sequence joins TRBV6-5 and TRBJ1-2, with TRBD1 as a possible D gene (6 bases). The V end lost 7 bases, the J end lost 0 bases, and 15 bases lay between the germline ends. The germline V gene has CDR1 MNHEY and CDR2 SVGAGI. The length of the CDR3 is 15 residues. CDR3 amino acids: CASTKGGGPNYGYTF. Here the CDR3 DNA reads TGTGCCAGCACCAAAGGGGGGGGACCTAACTATGGCTACACCTTC.

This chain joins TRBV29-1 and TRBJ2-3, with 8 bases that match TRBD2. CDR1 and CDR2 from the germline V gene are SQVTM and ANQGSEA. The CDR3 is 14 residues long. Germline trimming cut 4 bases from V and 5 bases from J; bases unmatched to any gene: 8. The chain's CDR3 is CSVVSGGRGDTQYF. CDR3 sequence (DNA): TGCAGCGTTGTCTCGGGGGGGCGGGGAGATACGCAGTATTTT.

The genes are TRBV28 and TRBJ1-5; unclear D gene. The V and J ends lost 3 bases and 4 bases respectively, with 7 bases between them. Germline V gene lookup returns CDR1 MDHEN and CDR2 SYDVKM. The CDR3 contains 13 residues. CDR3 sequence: CASSFGTNQPQHF. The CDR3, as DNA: TGTGCCAGCAGTTTCGGTACGAATCAGCCCCAGCATTTT.

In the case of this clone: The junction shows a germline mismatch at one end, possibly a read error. The CDR3 sequence: CASSVRRGSTDMQYF. The CDR3 DNA reads TGTGCCAGCAGTGTTAGGCGGGGTAGCACAGATATGCAGTATTTT. The rearrangement uses TRBV28 and TRBJ2-3, with D tentatively TRBD2 (6 bases). The V gene's germline CDR1 is MDHEN and CDR2 SYDVKM. This CDR3 contains 15 residues.

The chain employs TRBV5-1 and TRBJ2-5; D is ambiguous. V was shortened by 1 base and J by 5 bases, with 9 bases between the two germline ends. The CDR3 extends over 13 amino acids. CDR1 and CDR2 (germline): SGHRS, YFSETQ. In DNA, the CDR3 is TGCGCCAGCAGCTTGCTCAGAGCGGAGACCCAGTACTTC. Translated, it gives CASSLLRAETQYF.

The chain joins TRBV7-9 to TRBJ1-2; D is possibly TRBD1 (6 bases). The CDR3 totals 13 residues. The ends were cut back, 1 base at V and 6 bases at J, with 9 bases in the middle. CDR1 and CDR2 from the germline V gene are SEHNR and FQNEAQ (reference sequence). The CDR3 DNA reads TGTGCCAGCAGCTTAGACAGGGCGGATGGCTACACCTTC. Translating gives CASSLDRADGYTF.

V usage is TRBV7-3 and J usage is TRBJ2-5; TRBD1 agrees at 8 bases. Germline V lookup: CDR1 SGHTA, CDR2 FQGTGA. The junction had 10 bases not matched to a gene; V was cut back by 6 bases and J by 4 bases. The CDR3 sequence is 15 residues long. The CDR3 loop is CASSSGQGRRETQYF. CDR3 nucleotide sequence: TGTGCCAGCAGTTCCGGACAGGGTAGGAGAGAGACCCAGTACTTC.

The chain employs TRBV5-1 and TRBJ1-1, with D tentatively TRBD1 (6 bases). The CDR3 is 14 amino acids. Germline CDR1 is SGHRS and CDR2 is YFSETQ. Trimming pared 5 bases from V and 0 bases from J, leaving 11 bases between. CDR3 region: CASSKDSMNTEAFF. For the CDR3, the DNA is TGCGCCAGCAGTAAGGACAGCATGAACACTGAAGCTTTCTTT.

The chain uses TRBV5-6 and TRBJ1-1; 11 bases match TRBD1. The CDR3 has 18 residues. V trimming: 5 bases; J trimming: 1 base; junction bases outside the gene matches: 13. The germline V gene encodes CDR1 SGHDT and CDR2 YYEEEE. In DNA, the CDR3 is TGTGCCAGCAGGCCCACCGGACAGGGGGCTCCAGCGAACACTGAAGCTTTCTTT. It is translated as CASRPTGQGAPANTEAFF. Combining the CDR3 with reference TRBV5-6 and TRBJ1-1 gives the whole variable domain DAGVTQSPTHLIKTRGQQVTLRCSPKSGHDTVSWYQQALGQGPQFIFQYYEEEERQRGNFPDRFSGHQFPNYSSELNVNALLLGDSALYLCASRPTGQGAPANTEAFFGQGTRLTVV.

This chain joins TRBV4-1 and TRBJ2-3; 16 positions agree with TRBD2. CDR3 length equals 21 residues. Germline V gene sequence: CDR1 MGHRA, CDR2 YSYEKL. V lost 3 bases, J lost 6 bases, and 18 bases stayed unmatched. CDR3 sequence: CASSQIHAGTSGGGILDTQYF. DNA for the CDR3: TGCGCCAGCAGCCAGATCCACGCCGGGACTAGCGGGGGGGGAATATTGGATACGCAGTATTTT.

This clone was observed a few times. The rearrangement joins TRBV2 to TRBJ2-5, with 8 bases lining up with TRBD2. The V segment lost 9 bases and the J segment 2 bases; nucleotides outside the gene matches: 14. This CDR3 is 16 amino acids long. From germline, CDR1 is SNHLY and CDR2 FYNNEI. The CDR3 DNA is TGTGCCAGTGGGTTTCCATGGCGGGGGGATCAAGAGACCCAGTACTTC. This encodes CASGFPWRGDQETQYF.

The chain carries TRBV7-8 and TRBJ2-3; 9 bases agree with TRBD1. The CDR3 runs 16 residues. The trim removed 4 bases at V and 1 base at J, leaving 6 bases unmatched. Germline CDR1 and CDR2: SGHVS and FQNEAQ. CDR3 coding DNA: TGTGCCAGCAGCTCGGGACAGGGTTTTGGCACAGATACGCAGTATTTT. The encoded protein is CASSSGQGFGTDTQYF.

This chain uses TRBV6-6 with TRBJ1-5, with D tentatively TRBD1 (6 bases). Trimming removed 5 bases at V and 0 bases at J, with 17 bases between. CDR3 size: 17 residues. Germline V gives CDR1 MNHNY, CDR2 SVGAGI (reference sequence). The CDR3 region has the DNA TGTGCCAGCAGTCACATTACAGGGATACCTAGCAATCAGCCCCAGCATTTT. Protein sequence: CASSHITGIPSNQPQHF.

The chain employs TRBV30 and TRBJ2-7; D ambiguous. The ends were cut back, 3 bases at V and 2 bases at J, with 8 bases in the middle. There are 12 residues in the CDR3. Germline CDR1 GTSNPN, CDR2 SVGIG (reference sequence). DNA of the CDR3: TGTGCCTGGAGGAGAATTCCCTACGAGCAGTACTTC. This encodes CAWRRIPYEQYF. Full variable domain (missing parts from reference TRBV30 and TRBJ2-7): SQTIHQWPATLVQPVGSPLSLECTVEGTSNPNLYWYRQAAGRGLQLLFYSVGIGQISSEVPQNLSASRPQDRQFILSSKKLLLSDSGFYLCAWRRIPYEQYFGPGTRLTVT.

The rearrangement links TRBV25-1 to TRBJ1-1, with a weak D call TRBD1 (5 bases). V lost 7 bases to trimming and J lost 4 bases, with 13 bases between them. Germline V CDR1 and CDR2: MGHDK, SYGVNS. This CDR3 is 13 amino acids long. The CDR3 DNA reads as TGTGCCAGCACCGGGGGGGTGGCCACTGAAGCTTTCTTT. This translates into CASTGGVATEAFF.

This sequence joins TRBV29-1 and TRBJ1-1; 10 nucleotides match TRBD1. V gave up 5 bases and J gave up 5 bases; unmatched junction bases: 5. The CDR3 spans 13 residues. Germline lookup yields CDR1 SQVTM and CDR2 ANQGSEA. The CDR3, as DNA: TGCAGCGTTACCGGGACAGGGGATACTGAAGCTTTCTTT. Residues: CSVTGTGDTEAFF.

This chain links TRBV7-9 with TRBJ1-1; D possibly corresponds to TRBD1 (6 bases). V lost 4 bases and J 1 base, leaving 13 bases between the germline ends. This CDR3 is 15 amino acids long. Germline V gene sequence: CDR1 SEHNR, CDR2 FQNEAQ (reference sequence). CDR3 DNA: TGTGCCAGCAGCTCAGGAGGACAGAGGAACACTGAAGCTTTCTTT. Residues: CASSSGGQRNTEAFF.

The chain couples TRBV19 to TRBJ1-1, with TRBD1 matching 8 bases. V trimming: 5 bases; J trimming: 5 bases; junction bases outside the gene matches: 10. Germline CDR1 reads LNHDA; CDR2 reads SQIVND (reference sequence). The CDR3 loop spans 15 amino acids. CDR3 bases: TGTGCCAGTAGTGGGCGGACAGGGCCAGGAACTGAAGCTTTCTTT. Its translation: CASSGRTGPGTEAFF.

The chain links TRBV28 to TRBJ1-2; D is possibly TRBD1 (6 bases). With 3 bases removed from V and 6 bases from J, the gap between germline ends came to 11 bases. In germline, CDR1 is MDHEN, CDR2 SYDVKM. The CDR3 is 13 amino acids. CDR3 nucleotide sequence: TGTGCCAGCAGTTTTGTGCAGGGGAATGGCTACACCTTC. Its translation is CASSFVQGNGYTF.

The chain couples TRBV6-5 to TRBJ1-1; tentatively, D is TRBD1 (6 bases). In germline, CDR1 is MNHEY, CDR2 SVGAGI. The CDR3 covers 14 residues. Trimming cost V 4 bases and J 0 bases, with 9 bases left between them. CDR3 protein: CASSWGGVNTEAFF. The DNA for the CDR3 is TGTGCCAGCAGTTGGGGGGGCGTGAACACTGAAGCTTTCTTT.

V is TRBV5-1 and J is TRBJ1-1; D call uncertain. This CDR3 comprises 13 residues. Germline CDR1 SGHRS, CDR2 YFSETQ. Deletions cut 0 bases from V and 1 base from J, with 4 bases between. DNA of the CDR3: TGCGCCAGCAGCTTGGACAGGAACACTGAAGCTTTCTTT. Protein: CASSLDRNTEAFF. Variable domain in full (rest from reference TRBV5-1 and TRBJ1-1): KAGVTQTPRYLIKTRGQQVTLSCSPISGHRSVSWYQQTPGQGLQFLFEYFSETQRNKGNFPGRFSGRQFSNSRSEMNVSTLELGDSALYLCASSLDRNTEAFFGQGTRLTVV.

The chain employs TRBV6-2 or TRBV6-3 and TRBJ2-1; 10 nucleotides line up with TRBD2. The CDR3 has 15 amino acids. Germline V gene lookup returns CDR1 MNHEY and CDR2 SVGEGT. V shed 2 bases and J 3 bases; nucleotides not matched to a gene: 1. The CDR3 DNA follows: TGTGCCAGCAGTTACACTAGCGGGGACTACAATGAGCAGTTCTTC. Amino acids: CASSYTSGDYNEQFF.

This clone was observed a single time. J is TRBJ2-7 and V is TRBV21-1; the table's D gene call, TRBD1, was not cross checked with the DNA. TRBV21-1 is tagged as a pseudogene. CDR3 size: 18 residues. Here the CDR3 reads CASSTPPGTGSPSYEQYV. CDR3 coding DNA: TGTGCCAGCAGCACCCCCCCCGGGACAGGGTCACCCTCCTACGAGCAGTACGTC.

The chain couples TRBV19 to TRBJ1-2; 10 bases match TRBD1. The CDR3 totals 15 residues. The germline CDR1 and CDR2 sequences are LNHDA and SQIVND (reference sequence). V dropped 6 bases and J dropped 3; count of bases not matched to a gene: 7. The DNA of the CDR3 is TGTGCCAGTAGCTCGACAGGGGGCGTCCACTATGGCTACACCTTC. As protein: CASSSTGGVHYGYTF.

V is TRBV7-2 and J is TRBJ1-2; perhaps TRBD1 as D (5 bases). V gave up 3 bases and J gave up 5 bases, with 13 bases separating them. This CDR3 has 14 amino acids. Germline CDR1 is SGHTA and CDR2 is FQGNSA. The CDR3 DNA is TGTGCCAGCAGCTTTGGAGAGGCAGGGTATGGCTACACCTTC. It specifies CASSFGEAGYGYTF.

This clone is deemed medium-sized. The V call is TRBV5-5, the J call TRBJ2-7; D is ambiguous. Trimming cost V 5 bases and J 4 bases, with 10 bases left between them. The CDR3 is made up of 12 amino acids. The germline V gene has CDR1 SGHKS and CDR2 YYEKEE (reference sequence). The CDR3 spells CASSLSGYEQYV. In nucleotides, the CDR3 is TGTGCCAGCAGTCTCAGTGGTTACGAGCAGTACGTC.

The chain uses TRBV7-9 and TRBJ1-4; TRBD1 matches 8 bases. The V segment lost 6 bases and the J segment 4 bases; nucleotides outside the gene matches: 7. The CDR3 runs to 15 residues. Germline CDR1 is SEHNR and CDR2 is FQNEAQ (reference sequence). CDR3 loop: CASRGPTGVNEKLFF. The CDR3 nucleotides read TGTGCCAGCAGGGGTCCGACAGGGGTTAATGAAAAACTGTTTTTT.